The rows below give T cell receptor beta chains drawn from one sample of a study of blood T cell repertoires in COVID-19. TCRdb keeps only in-frame clones here, not all; method: immunoSEQ multiplex PCR. The sample yields 200,000 to 250,000 clones, around 80% seen once. Sequencing input: PBMCs or T cells enriched from blood (not recorded which). The receptors come from a man in his thirties or forties with acute COVID-19. CDR3s include the opening cysteine and the closing phenylalanine or tryptophan. Fields, in order: D gene, V gene, J gene, clone size, CDR3 DNA, CDR3 protein. D genes are given only for firm matches. Size tells how often a clone was seen (once, few, many) or the class of an expanded clone, and some rows leave it out.

>TRBD1|TRBV10-2|TRBJ1-6|-
TGCGCCAGCACCGGACAGGTAACGGGTAATTCACCCCTCCACTTT
CASTGQVTGNSPLHF
>-|TRBV6-1|TRBJ1-5|-
TGTGCCAGCAGTGAATCCTGGGGAGTAAATCAGCCCCAGCATTTT
CASSESWGVNQPQHF
>-|TRBV5-1|TRBJ1-5|-
TGCGCCAGCAGCTTGTGGGGGGAGTCCAATCAGCCCCAGCATTTT
CASSLWGESNQPQHF
>-|TRBV5-1|TRBJ2-7|few
TGCGCCAGCAGCTTGGATCCGCAGGGGAAAGGTGAGCAGTACTTC
CASSLDPQGKGEQYF
>-|TRBV23-1|TRBJ1-2|-
TGCGCCAGCAGTCAAAAAGGGGAGGGCTATGGCTACACCTTC
CASSQKGEGYGYTF
>-|TRBV6-5|TRBJ1-6|-
TGTGCCAGCTGGGGGGGCATGGGTTCACCCCTCCACTTT
CASWGGMGSPLHF
>-|TRBV2|TRBJ1-5|-
TGTGCCAGCAGTGAACTTAATAGCAATCAGCCCCAGCATTTT
CASSELNSNQPQHF
>TRBD1|TRBV5-1|TRBJ2-5|-
TGCGCCAGCAGCTCTGGACAGGAAGAGACCCAGTACTTC
CASSSGQEETQYF
>TRBD1|TRBV6-5|TRBJ2-7|-
TGTGCCAGCAGTTACTCGGGACAGGGGGGCTACGAGCAGTACTTC
CASSYSGQGGYEQYF
>TRBD2|TRBV3-1/TRBV3-2|TRBJ2-1|-
TGTGCCAGCAGCCAAGACGGGGGGGTGTACAATGAGCAGTTCTTC
CASSQDGGVYNEQFF
>TRBD1|TRBV3-1/TRBV3-2|TRBJ1-5|once
TGTGCCAGCAGTCGCGACAGGGGGAGCAATCAGCCCCAGCATTTT
CASSRDRGSNQPQHF
>-|TRBV14|TRBJ1-1|-
TGTGCCAGCAGCCAAGGGCGGCGGACTGAAGCTTTCTTT
CASSQGRRTEAFF
>-|TRBV6-5|TRBJ1-1|once
TGTGCCAGCAGCCCCAGGGGCAGCACTGAAGCTTTCTTT
CASSPRGSTEAFF
>-|TRBV6-5|TRBJ1-2|-
TGTGCCAGCAGTTACGCTACAGGGACCTATGGCTACACCTTC
CASSYATGTYGYTF
>-|TRBV10-3|TRBJ2-3|-
TGTGCCATCAGTGAGCCCGGCGGTACGCAGTATTTT
CAISEPGGTQYF
>-|TRBV30|TRBJ1-2|-
TGTGCCTGGAGGGGAGTATATGGCTACACCTTC
CAWRGVYGYTF
>TRBD1|TRBV30|TRBJ1-1|-
TGTGCCTGCACAATTACAGGGGGCTACACTGAAGCTTTCTTT
CACTITGGYTEAFF
>TRBD1|TRBV18|TRBJ1-5|-
TGTGCCAGCTCACCCACGGGACAGAATCAGCCCCAGCATTTT
CASSPTGQNQPQHF
>TRBD1|TRBV7-6|TRBJ1-1|few
TGTGCCAGCAGCTTAGGACAGGGGGCGAGACACACTGAAGCTTTCTTT
CASSLGQGARHTEAFF
>-|TRBV14|TRBJ2-3|-
TGTGCCAGCAGCCAAGTAGGGGCCACAGATACGCAGTATTTT
CASSQVGATDTQYF
>-|TRBV29-1|TRBJ2-7|once
TGCAGCGTTGGTCGGAGCTCCTACGAGCAGTACTTC
CSVGRSSYEQYF
>-|TRBV19|TRBJ1-2|-
TGTGCCAGTAGTACCCTGGGCCAAGGGAGCACTGGGGATGGCTACACCTTC
CASSTLGQGSTGDGYTF
>-|TRBV11-3|TRBJ1-1|-
TGTGCCAGCAGCTTAGATCATGGGGGGATGGCTTTCTTT
CASSLDHGGMAFF
>TRBD1|TRBV18|TRBJ2-7|-
TGTGCCAGCTCACCGCCCGGGACAGGGGACGAGCAGTACTTC
CASSPPGTGDEQYF
>-|TRBV28|TRBJ1-1|-
TGTGCCAGCACCGGCTCGGGGTCTTTCTTT
CASTGSGSFF
>TRBD1|TRBV6-2/TRBV6-3|TRBJ2-1|-
TGTGCCAGCAGTTTACTAAGGGGGCTCGATGAGCAGTTCTTC
CASSLLRGLDEQFF
>-|TRBV12-3/TRBV12-4|TRBJ1-1|-
TGTGCCAGCACCCTAATAATGAACACTGAAGCTTTCTTT
CASTLIMNTEAFF
>TRBD1|TRBV27|TRBJ2-1|-
TGTGCCAGCAGCCGGACAGGATTCGTGAATGAGCAGTTCTTC
CASSRTGFVNEQFF
>-|TRBV5-1|TRBJ2-7|-
TGCGCAAGCAGGATGTCCCTACTCTCCTACGAGCAGTACTTC
CASRMSLLSYEQYF
>-|TRBV9|TRBJ1-4|-
TGTGCCAGCAGCCCCCGTCCAACTAATGAAAAACTGTTTTTT
CASSPRPTNEKLFF
>-|TRBV5-4|TRBJ1-2|-
TGTGCCAGCAGCTTGAACGGACAAGGATATGGCTACACCTTC
CASSLNGQGYGYTF
>TRBD1|TRBV2|TRBJ2-3|-
TGTGCCAGCGGACAGGGATTCACAGATACGCAGTATTTT
CASGQGFTDTQYF
>TRBD2|TRBV5-6|TRBJ2-4|-
TGTGCCAGCAGCTTGCCAAGCGGGGGGGCGGTCATTCAGTACTTC
CASSLPSGGAVIQYF
>TRBD1|TRBV6-5|TRBJ2-1|-
TGTGCCAGCAGTTACTTCCTCGGGACAGATTACAATGAGCAGTTCTTC
CASSYFLGTDYNEQFF
>-|TRBV5-1|TRBJ1-5|-
TGCGCCAGCAGCGCGGTACCAACGAGCAATCAGCCCCAGCATTTT
CASSAVPTSNQPQHF
>-|TRBV2|TRBJ2-1|-
TGTGCCAGCAGACGCCTAAGTGAGCAGTTCTTC
CASRRLSEQFF
>TRBD1|TRBV28|TRBJ1-5|-
TGTGCCAGCAGTTCCCCGGGACAGGGAGGAGGTGGCAATCAGCCCCAGCATTTT
CASSSPGQGGGGNQPQHF
>TRBD1|TRBV3-1/TRBV3-2|TRBJ2-3|-
TGTGCCAGCAGATCCGGGACAGGAGCAAATACGCAGTATTTT
CASRSGTGANTQYF
>TRBD1|TRBV3-1/TRBV3-2|TRBJ2-7|-
TGTGCCAGCAGCCCAACCGGGACAGGGGCCTCCTACGAGCAGTACTTC
CASSPTGTGASYEQYF
>-|TRBV12-3/TRBV12-4|TRBJ1-5|-
TGTGCCAGCAGTTTTGAGGGTAACCAGCCCCAGCATTTT
CASSFEGNQPQHF
>-|TRBV29-1|TRBJ1-2|few
TGCAGCGTGGGAAGACAGGATGGCTACACCTTC
CSVGRQDGYTF
>-|TRBV10-3|TRBJ1-2|-
TGTGCCCTTTGGGGGGTCTATGGCTACACCTTC
CALWGVYGYTF
>-|TRBV10-2|TRBJ2-5|-
TGCGCCAGCAGCCCGACCGGGGGTTCGTGGGAGACCCAGTACTTC
CASSPTGGSWETQYF
>TRBD1|TRBV9|TRBJ1-2|-
TGTGCCAGCAGCGTGACAGGGGAAGGGGGCTACACCTTC
CASSVTGEGGYTF
>-|TRBV10-1|TRBJ2-2|-
TGCGCCAGCAGCCCGCAGGGGCCGAACACCGGGGAGCTGTTTTTT
CASSPQGPNTGELFF
>-|TRBV6-1|TRBJ2-2|-
TGTGCCAGCAGTGAACGAGGGCCCGGGGAGCTGTTTTTT
CASSERGPGELFF
>-|TRBV2|TRBJ1-2|-
TGTGCCAGCAGTTATCGACGGGATGGCTACACCTTC
CASSYRRDGYTF
>-|TRBV11-2|TRBJ1-4|-
TGTGCCAGCAGCTTAGGGGGGGCTAATGAAAAACTGTTTTTT
CASSLGGANEKLFF
>TRBD1|TRBV4-1|TRBJ2-7|-
TGCGCCAGCAGCCGAGCTACAGGGGCTCGGGACTACGAGCAGTACTTC
CASSRATGARDYEQYF
>TRBD1|TRBV29-1|TRBJ1-2|-
TGCAGCGTTGAAGATCTGACAGGGGAGGACTATGGCTACACCTTC
CSVEDLTGEDYGYTF
>-|TRBV27|TRBJ2-1|few
TGTGCCAGCAGCGAGACAGGATCCTACAATGAGCAGTTCTTC
CASSETGSYNEQFF
>-|TRBV5-4|TRBJ2-3|-
TGTGCCAGCAGCTTGGATGGAGGGAGGGATACGCAGTATTTT
CASSLDGGRDTQYF
>TRBD1|TRBV9|TRBJ1-4|-
TGTGCCAGCAGCCTTAGGACAGGGTACAATGAAAAACTGTTTTTT
CASSLRTGYNEKLFF
>-|TRBV6-5|TRBJ1-5|-
TGTGCCAGCAGTTATTCGGCCGGCGGGGGTCAGCCCCAGCATTTT
CASSYSAGGGQPQHF
>TRBD1|TRBV10-3|TRBJ1-3|-
TGTGCCATCACCCAGGGGGGTGGAAACACCATATATTTT
CAITQGGGNTIYF